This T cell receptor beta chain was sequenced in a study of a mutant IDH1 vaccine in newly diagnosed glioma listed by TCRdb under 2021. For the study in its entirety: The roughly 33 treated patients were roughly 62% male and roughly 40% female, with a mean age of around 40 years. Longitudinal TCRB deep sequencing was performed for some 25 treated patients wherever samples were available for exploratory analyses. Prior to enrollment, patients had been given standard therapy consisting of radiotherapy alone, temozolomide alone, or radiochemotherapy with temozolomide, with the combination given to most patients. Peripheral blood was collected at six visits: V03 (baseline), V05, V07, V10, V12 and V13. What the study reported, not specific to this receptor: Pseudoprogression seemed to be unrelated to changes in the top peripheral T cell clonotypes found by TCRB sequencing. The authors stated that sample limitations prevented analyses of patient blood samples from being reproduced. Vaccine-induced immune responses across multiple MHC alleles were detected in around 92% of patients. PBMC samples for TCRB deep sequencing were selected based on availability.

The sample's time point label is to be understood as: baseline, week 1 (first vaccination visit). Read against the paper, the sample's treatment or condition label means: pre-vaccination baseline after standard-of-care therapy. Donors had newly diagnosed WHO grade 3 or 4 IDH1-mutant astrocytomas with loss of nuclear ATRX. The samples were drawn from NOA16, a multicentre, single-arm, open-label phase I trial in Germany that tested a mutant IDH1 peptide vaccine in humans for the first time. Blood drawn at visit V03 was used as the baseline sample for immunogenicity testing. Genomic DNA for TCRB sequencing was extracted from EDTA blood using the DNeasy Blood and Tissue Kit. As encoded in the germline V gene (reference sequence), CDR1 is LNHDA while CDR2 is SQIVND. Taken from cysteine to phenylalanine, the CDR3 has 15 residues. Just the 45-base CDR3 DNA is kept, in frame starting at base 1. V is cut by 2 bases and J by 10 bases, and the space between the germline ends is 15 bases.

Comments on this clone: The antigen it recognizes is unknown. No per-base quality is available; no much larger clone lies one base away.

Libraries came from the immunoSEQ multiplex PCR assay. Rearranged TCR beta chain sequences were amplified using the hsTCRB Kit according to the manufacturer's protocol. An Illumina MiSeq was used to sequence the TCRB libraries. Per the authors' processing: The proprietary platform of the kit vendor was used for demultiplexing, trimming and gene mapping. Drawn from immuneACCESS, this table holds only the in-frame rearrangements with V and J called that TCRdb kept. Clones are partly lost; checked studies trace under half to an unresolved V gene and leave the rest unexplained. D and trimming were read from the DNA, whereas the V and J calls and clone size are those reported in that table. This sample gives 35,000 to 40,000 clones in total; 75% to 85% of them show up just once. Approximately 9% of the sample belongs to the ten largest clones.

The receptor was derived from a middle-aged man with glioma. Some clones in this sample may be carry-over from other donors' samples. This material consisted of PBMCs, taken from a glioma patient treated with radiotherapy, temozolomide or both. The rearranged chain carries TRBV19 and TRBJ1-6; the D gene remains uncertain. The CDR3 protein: CASSITNPTESPLHF. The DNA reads TGTGCCAGTAGTATAACGAACCCAACCGAATCACCCCTCCACTTT.